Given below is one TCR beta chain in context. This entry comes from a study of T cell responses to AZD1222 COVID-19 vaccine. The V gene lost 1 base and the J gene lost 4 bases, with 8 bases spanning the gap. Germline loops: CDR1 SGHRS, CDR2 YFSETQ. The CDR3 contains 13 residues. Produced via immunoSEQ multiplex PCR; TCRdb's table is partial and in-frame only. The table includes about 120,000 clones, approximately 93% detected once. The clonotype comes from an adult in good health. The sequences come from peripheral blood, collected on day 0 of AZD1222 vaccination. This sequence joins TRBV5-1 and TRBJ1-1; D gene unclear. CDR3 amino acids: CASSLILSTEAFF. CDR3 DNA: TGCGCCAGCAGCTTGATCTTATCCACTGAAGCTTTCTTT.